This T cell receptor (beta chain) was sequenced for a study of T cell clonality in common variable immunodeficiency (dated by TCRdb to the mid-2010s). General findings and caveats noted by the study authors: TCRbeta clonality was higher in CVID subjects than in healthy controls (t-test p = 0.018), and the increase was most characteristic of about a third of subjects. Despite equal DNA input, controls averaged roughly 84,000 unique sequences per sample versus about 32,000 in CVID samples. Patient heterogeneity within the CVID cohort put limits on correlating repertoire features with clinical complications. The authors noted that sequencing repertoires of T cell subpopulations would be needed to clarify what caused the increased clonality in CVID. CVID TCRbeta sequences were reported to have fewer deletions and N-nucleotide insertions and to lack highly modified clones with 13 or more V deletions. Fewer TCRbeta clones were shared among CVID subjects than among healthy controls (p < 0.0001).

Only a few counts were recorded for this clone. Its antigen target is currently unknown. Sequencing ends 3 residues short of the CDR3 end; the germline J gene provides the rest. Both CVID patients and healthy controls were predominantly of Caucasian heritage. Heparinized peripheral whole blood samples of about 4.5 to 8.5 ml were obtained from each donor. Genomic DNA from adults with common variable immune deficiency (CVID) and from healthy adult controls was the source for sequencing TCRbeta CDR3 repertoires. The control group was made up of roughly 22 healthy adult volunteers (about ten male and around 12 female) whose ages ranged from roughly 23 to 66 years, with a mean age of approximately 37. Diluted blood was density-centrifuged over Hypaque 1077 or Ficoll-Paque to isolate peripheral blood mononuclear cells. Genomic DNA was extracted from unsorted mononuclear cells by Qiagen column purification or by a centrifugation-based method.

The germline V gene (reference sequence) yields LNHDA for CDR1 and SQIVND for CDR2. From its cysteine to its phenylalanine, the CDR3 spans 12 amino acids. Sequencing covers 27 bases of the CDR3, shown here with the frame starting at base 1. CVID samples and control samples contributed equivalent amounts of genomic DNA as sequencing input. For every sample, a 60 bp segment covering the rearranged TCRbeta CDR3 region was amplified and then sequenced. TCRbeta amplification used the immunoSEQ assay, a bias-corrected multiplex PCR with high-throughput sequencing. Per the original workflow: Every unique nucleotide sequence was considered a clone and was annotated with V, D and J genes, copy number and frequency. Sequences were labeled productive if in frame, and non-productive if out of frame or containing stop codons. As previously described, Shannon's entropy was used to calculate clonality. The predicted amino acid sequences of productive clones were used to derive the mean CDR3 Kyte-Doolittle hydropathy. Using the R hclust function, scaled V gene usage was clustered hierarchically with Manhattan distance and complete linkage. Sharing of clones by CDR3 amino acid sequence was evaluated by resampling 12 repertoires per group over 100 rounds. The repertoires were screened for 70 published EBV-specific TCRbeta sequences and a few hundred published CMV-specific TCRbeta sequences. A couple of CVID samples yielding fewer than 10,000 sequences were excluded from analysis, leaving approximately 46 CVID repertoires. TCRdb obtained this table from immuneACCESS and retained in-frame rearrangements with V and J assigned. These tables miss some clones; where compared with another copy, unresolved V genes account for less than half of the shortfall, and the remainder is unexplained. V, J and clone size derive from that table, while D and trimming were established from the DNA sequence. There are under 35,000 clones in this sample, and none of them is a singleton. The top ten clones comprise roughly 4% of the sample.

This receptor chain uses TRBV19 and TRBJ1-2; the D gene assignment is ambiguous. This TCR derives from a person aged 18-70 years in good health. Sequencing was performed on peripheral blood mononuclear cells. The CDR3 bases that were read are TGTGCCAGTAGTAGAGGGTCTGATACC. Its protein is CASSRGSDT. The whole CDR3 is CASSRGSDTYTF. With all but the CDR3 taken from the reference TRBV19 and TRBJ1-2 genes, the full variable domain is: DGGITQSPKYLFRKEGQNVTLSCEQNLNHDAMYWYRQDPGQGLRLIYYSQIVNDFQKGDIAEGYSVSREKKESFPLTVTSAQKNPTAFYLCASSRGSDTYTFGSGTRLTVV.